A single T cell receptor (beta chain) is shown here with its context. Under the authors' procedure: Amplification of reference gene primers was used by the study to estimate nucleated cell counts. Libraries were prepared by immunoSEQ multiplex PCR; TCRdb keeps only in-frame clonotypes and omits some of them. The V and J calls and the clone size are those of that table, but D and trimming were determined from the DNA. The table includes more than 120,000 clones, 70% to 90% detected once. V dropped 0 bases and J dropped 11 bases, with 15 bases sitting between them. Germline assignment: CDR1 SGHTS and CDR2 YDEGEE. The CDR3 totals 15 residues. This record belongs to a study of blood T cell repertoires in COVID-19. Study background: Samples taken during acute and convalescent COVID-19 were collected in the United States, Italy and Spain. PBMCs, B-cell-depleted T cells, or T cells provided the cDNA or gDNA that made up the material.

The sequenced material came from peripheral blood. The clonotype was recovered from a human donor in a cohort sampled during active COVID-19. J is TRBJ1-6 and V is TRBV5-8; D possibly corresponds to TRBD1 (6 bases). The CDR3 sequence is CASSLAFQGFTPLHF. CDR3 DNA: TGTGCCAGCAGCTTGGCTTTCCAGGGGTTTACACCCCTCCACTTT. The whole variable domain, remainder taken from reference TRBV5-8 and TRBJ1-6, is EAGVTQSPTHLIKTRGQQATLRCSPISGHTSVYWYQQALGLGLQFLLWYDEGEERNRGNFPPRFSGRQFPNYSSELNVNALELEDSALYLCASSLAFQGFTPLHFGNGTRLTVT.